In its sample, the clone carrying this T cell receptor beta chain was seen once. As yet, its antigen is unknown. These data are taken from a study of cytomegalovirus exposure and HLA in healthy donors. The PCR had 60 Vbeta and 13 Jbeta primers. Produced via immunoSEQ multiplex PCR; TCRdb's table is partial and in-frame only. The sample contains roughly 190,000 clones, about four fifths of which appear only once. General observations from the study: TCR beta V segments were, for the most part, productive about 87% or about 30% of the time in an earlier analysis.

V lost 3 bases, J lost 4 bases, and 5 bases stayed unmatched. The CDR3 spans 16 residues. Germline V lookup: CDR1 KGHSH, CDR2 LQKENI. Source material: PBMCs. The chain couples TRBV18 to TRBJ2-3, with 12 positions matching TRBD1. The source is a woman between 18 and 30 years old in good health and CMV-seronegative. The CDR3 sequence is CASSPNRDRGPDTQYF. CDR3 sequence (DNA): TGTGCCAGCTCACCCAACCGGGACAGGGGGCCAGATACGCAGTATTTT.